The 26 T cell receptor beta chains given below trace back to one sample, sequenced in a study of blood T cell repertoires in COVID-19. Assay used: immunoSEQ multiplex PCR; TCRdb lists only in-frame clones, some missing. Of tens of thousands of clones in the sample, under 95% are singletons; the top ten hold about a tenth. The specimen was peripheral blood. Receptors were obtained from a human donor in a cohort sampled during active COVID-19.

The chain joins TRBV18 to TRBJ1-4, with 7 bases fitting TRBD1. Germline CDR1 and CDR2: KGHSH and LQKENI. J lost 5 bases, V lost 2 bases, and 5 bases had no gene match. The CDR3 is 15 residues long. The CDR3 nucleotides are TGTGCCAGCTCACCAAGGGGACAGCAGAATGAAAAACTGTTTTTT. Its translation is CASSPRGQQNEKLFF.

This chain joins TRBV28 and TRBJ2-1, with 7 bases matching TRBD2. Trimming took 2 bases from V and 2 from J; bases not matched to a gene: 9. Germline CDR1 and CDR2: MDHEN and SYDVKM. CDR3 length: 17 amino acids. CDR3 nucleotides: TGTGCCAGCAGTTTACTAGGCGGGAGTAGTCCCTACAATGAGCAGTTCTTC. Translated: CASSLLGGSSPYNEQFF.

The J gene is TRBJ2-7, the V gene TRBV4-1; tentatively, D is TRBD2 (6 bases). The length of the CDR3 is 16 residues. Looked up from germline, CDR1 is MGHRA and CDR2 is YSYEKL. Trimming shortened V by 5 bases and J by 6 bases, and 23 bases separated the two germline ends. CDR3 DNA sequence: TGCGCCAGCAGCACTAGGGGAGGCAGGCGTCTGTCCGAGCAGTACTTC. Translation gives CASSTRGGRRLSEQYF.

CDR3 in DNA: TGTGCCAGCAGCTCCCGGACTAGCGGGAACACCGGGGAGCTGTTTTTT. Encoded protein: CASSSRTSGNTGELFF. This chain connects TRBV7-3 to TRBJ2-2; 10 bases agree with TRBD2. V trimming: 4 bases; J trimming: 1 base; junction bases outside the gene matches: 3. CDR1 SGHTA and CDR2 FQGTGA come from the germline V gene. This CDR3 contains 16 residues.

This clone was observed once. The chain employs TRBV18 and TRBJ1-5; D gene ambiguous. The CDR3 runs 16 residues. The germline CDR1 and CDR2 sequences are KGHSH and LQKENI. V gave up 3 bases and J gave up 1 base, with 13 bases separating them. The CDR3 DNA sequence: TGTGCCAGCTCACCCGGGGAAGGGCCCAGCAATCAGCCCCAGCATTTT. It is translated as CASSPGEGPSNQPQHF.

CDR3 DNA sequence: TGTGCCACCAGTGCGAGCGGAGTGGACTCACGGACCGATTATGGCTACACCTTC. Amino acid sequence: CATSASGVDSRTDYGYTF. The chain carries TRBV24-1 and TRBJ1-2; D gene uncertain. CDR3 length: 18 residues. V lost 5 bases to trimming and J lost 5 bases, with 26 bases between them. Looked up from germline, CDR1 is KGHDR and CDR2 is SFDVKD.

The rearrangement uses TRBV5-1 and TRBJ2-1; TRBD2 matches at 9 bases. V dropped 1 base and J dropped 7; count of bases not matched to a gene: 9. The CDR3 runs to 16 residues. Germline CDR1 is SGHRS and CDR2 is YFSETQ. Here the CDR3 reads CASSLWGPSGENEQFF. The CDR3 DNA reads TGCGCCAGCAGCTTGTGGGGGCCTAGCGGGGAGAATGAGCAGTTCTTC.

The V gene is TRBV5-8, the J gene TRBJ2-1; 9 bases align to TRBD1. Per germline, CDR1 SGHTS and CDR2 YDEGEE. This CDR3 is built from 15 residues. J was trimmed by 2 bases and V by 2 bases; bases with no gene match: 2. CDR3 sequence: CASSLGTGTYNEQFF. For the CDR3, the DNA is TGTGCCAGCAGCTTAGGGACAGGGACCTACAATGAGCAGTTCTTC.

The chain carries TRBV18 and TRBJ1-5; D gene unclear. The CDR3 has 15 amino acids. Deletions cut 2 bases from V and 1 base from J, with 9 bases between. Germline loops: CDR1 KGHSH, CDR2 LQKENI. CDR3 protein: CASSPAPGSNQPQHF. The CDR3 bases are TGTGCCAGCTCACCAGCACCCGGGAGCAATCAGCCCCAGCATTTT.

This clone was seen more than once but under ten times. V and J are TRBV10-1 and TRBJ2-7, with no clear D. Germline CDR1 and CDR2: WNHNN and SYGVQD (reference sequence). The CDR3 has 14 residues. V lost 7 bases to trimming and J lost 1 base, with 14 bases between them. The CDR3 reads CASNLGAASYEQYF. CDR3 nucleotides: TGCGCCAGCAACCTGGGCGCAGCTTCCTACGAGCAGTACTTC.

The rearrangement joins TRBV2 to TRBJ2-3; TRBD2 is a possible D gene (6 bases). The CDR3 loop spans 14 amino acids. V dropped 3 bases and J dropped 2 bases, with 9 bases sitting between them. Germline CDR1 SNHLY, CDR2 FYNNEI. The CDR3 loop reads CASSEEGATDTQYF. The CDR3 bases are TGTGCCAGCAGTGAGGAGGGAGCCACAGATACGCAGTATTTT.

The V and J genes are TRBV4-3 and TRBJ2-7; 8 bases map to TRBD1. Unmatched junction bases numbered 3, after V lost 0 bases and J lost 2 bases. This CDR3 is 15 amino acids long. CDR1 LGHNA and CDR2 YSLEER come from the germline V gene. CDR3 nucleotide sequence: TGCGCCAGCAGCCAAGACTCGGGACAGGCCTACGAGCAGTACTTC. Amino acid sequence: CASSQDSGQAYEQYF.

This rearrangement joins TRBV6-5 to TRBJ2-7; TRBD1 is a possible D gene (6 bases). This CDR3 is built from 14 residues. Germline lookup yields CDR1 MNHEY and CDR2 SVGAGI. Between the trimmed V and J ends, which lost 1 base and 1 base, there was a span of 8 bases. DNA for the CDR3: TGTGCCAGCAGTTACTTCGGACAGTCCTACGAGCAGTACTTC. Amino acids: CASSYFGQSYEQYF.

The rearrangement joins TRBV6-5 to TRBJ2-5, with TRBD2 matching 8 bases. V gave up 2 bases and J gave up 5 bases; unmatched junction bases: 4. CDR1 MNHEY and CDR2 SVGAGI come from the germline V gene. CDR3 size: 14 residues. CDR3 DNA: TGTGCCAGCAGTTACGGGAGCGGGAGCGAGACCCAGTACTTC. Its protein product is CASSYGSGSETQYF.

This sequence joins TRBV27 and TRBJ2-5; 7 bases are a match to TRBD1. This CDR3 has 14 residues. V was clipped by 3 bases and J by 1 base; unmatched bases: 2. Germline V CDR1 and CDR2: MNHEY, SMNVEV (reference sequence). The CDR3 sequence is CASSLDRTQETQYF. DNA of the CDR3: TGTGCCAGCAGTTTGGACAGGACCCAAGAGACCCAGTACTTC.

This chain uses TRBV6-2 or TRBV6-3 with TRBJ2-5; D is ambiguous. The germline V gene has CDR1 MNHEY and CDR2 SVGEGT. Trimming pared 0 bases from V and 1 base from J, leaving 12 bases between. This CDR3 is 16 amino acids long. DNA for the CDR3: TGTGCCAGCAGTTACTCTCCCCAAAACTCCCAAGAGACCCAGTACTTC. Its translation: CASSYSPQNSQETQYF.

CDR3: CASSQGATNTGELFF. CDR3 nucleotide sequence: TGTGCCAGCTCACAGGGGGCAACGAACACCGGGGAGCTGTTTTTT. The chain joins TRBV18 to TRBJ2-2, with TRBD1 matching 7 bases. Germline assignment: CDR1 KGHSH and CDR2 LQKENI. V lost 4 bases to trimming and J lost 0 bases; unmatched junction nucleotides: 2. The CDR3 loop spans 15 amino acids.

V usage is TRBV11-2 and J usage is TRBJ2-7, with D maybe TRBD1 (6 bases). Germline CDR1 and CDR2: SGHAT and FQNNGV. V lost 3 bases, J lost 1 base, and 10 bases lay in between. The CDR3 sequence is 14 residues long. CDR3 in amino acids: CASSLHRESYEQYF. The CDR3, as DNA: TGTGCCAGCAGCTTGCACAGGGAGTCCTACGAGCAGTACTTC.

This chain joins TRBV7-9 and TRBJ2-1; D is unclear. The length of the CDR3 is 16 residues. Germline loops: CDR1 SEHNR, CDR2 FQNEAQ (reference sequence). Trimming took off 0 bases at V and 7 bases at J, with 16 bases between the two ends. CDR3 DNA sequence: TGTGCCAGCAGCTTAGCGACTGTCCCGTCCTTGAATGAGCAGTTCTTC. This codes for CASSLATVPSLNEQFF.

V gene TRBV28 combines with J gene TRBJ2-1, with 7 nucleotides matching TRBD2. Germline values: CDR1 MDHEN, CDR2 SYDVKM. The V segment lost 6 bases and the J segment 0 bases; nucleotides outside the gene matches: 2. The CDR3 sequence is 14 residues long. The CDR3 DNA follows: TGTGCCAGCAGGAAGCGGGACTCCTACAATGAGCAGTTCTTC. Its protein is CASRKRDSYNEQFF. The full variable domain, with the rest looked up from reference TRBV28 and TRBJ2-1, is DVKVTQSSRYLVKRTGEKVFLECVQDMDHENMFWYRQDPGLGLRLIYFSYDVKMKEKGDIPEGYSVSREKKERFSLILESASTNQTSMYLCASRKRDSYNEQFFGPGTRLTVL.

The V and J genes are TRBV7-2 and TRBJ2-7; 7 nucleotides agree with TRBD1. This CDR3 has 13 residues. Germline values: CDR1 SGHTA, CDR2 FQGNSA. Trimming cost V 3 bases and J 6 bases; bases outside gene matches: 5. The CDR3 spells CASSFGTVGEQYF. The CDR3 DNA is TGTGCCAGCAGCTTCGGGACAGTCGGCGAGCAGTACTTC.

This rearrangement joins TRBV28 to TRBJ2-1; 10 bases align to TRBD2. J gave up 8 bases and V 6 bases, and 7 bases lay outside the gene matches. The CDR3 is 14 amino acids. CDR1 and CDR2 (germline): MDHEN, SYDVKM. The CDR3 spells CASRNLAGVDEQFF. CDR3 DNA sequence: TGTGCCAGCAGAAACCTAGCGGGAGTGGATGAGCAGTTCTTC.

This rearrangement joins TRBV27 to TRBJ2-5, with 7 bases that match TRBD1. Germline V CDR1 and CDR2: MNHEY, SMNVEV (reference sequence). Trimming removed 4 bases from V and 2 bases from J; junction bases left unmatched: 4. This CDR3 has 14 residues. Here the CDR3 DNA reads TGTGCCAGCAGTTCGGAGACAGGGCAAGAGACCCAGTACTTC. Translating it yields CASSSETGQETQYF.

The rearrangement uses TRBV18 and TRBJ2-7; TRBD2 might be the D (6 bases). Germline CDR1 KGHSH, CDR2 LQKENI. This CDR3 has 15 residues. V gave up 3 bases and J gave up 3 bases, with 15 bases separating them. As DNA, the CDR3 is TGTGCCAGCTCACCTTATGGGACTGCCGACTACGAGCAGTACTTC. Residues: CASSPYGTADYEQYF.

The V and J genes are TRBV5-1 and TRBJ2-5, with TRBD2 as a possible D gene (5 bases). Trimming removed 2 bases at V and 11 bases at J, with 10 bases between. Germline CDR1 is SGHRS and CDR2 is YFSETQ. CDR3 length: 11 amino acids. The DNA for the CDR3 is TGCGCCAGCAGCTTCGCAGCGGAACAGTACTTC. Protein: CASSFAAEQYF.

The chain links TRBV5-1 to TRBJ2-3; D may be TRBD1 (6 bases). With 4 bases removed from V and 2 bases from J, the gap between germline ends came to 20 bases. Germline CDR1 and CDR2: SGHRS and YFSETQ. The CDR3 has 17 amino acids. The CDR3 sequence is CASSGIWDTDSTDTQYF. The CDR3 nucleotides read TGCGCCAGCAGCGGAATTTGGGACACGGATTCCACAGATACGCAGTATTTT.